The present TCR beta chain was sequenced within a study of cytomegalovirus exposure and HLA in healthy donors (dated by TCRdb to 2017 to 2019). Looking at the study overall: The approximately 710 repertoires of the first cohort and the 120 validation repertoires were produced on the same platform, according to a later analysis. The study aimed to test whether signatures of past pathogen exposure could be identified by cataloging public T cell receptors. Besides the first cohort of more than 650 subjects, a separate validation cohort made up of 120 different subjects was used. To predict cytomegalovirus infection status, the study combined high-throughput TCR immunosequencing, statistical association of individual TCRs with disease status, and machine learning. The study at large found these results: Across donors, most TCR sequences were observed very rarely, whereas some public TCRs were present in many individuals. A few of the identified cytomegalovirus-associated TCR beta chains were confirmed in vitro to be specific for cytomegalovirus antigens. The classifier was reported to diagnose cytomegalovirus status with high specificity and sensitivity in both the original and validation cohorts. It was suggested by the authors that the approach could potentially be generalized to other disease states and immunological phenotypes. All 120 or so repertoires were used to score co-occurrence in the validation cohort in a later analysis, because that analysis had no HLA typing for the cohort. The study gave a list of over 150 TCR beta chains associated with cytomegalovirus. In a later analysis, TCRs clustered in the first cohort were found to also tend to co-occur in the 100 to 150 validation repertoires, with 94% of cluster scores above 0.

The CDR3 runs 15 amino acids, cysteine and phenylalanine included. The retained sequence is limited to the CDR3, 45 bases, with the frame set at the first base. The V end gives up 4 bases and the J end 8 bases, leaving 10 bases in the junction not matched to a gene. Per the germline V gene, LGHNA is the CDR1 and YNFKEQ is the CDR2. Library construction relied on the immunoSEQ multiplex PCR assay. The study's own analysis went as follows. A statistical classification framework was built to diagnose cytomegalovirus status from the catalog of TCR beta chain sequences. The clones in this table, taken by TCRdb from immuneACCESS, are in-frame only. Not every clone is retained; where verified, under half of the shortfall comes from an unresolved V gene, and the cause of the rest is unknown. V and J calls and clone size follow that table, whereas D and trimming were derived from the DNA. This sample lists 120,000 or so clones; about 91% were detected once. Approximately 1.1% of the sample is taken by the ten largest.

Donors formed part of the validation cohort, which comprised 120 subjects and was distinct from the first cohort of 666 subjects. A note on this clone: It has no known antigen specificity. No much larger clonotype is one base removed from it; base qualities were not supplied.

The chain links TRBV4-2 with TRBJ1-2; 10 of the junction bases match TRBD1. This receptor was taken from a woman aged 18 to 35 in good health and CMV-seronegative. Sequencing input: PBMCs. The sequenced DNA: TGTGCCAGCAGCCCTACAAGGACAGGGGGAGCGGGCTACACCTTC. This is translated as CASSPTRTGGAGYTF.